The TCR beta chain under discussion was sequenced for a study of early T cells in non-severe SARS-CoV-2 infection. This clonotype appeared a few times. TCRdb called the 5' RACE reads again in MiXCR, with one record for every CDR3 protein. Among tens of thousands of distinct CDR3 sequences listed, around 14% were seen once. V trimming: 4 bases; J trimming: 5 bases; junction bases outside the gene matches: 7. The CDR3 sequence is 15 residues long. Source material: whole blood. This chain joins TRBV12-3 or TRBV12-4 and TRBJ2-1; 8 bases line up with TRBD2. The receptor was isolated from an adult who was a healthcare worker with PCR-confirmed SARS-CoV-2 infection or an uninfected control (not recorded which). The CDR3 DNA reads TGTGCCAGCAGTTGGGAAGCGGGAGCGAACAATGAGCAGTTCTTC. It encodes CASSWEAGANNEQFF.